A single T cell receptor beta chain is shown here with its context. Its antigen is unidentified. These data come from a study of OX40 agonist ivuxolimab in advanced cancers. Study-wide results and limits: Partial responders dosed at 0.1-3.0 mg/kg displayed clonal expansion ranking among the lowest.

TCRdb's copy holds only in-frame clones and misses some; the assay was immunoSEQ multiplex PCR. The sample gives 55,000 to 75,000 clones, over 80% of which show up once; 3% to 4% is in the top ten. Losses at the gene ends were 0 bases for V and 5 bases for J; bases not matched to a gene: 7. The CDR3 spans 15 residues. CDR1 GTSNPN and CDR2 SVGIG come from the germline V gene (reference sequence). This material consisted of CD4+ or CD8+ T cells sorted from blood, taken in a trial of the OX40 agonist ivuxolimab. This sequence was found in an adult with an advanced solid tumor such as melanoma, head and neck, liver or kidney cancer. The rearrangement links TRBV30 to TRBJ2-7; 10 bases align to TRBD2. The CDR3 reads CAWSVGSGRRHEQYF. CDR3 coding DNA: TGTGCCTGGAGTGTGGGTAGCGGGAGGAGACACGAGCAGTACTTC.